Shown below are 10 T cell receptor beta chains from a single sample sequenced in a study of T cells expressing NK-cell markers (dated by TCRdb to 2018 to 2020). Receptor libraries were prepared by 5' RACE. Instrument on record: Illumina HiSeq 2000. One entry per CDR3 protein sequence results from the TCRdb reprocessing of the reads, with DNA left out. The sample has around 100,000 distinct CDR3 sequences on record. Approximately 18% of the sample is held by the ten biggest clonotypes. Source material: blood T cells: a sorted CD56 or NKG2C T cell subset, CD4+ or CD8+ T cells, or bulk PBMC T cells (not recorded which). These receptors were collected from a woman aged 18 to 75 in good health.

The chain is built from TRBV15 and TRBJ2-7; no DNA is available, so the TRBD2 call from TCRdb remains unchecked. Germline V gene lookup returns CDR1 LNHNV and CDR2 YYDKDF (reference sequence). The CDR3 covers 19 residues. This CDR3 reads CATSSSGTSGSEASYEQYF.

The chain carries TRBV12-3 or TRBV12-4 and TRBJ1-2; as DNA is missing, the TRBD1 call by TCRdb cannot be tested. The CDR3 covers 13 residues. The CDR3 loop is CASSLPGQNGYTF.

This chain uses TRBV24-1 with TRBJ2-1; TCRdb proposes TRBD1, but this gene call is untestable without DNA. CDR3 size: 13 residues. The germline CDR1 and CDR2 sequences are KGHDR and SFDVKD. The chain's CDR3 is CATSDLLGTEQFF.

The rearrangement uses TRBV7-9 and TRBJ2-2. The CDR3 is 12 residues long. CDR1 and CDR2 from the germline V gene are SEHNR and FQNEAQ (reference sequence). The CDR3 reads CASSNGPGELFF.

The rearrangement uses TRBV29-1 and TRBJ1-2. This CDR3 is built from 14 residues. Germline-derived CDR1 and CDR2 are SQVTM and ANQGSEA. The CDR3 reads CSVETGGQGYGYTF.

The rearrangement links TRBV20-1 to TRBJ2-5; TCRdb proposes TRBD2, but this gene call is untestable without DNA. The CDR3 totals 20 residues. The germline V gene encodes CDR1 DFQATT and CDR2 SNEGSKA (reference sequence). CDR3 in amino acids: CSADMGAGKLAGDRQETQYF.

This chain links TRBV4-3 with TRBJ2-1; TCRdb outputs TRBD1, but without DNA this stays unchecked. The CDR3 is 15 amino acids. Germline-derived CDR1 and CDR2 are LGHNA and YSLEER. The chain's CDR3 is CASSRDPGSYNEQFF.

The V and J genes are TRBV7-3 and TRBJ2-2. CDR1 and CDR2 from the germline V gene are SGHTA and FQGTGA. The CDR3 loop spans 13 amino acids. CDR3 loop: CASSLGNTGELFF.

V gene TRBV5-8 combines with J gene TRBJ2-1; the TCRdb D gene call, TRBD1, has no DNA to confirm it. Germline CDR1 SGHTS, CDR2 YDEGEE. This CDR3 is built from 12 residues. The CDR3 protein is CASSPPYNEQFF.

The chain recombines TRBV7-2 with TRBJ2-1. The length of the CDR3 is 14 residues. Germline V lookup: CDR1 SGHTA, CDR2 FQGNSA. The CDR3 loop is CASSLSNYGNEQFF.